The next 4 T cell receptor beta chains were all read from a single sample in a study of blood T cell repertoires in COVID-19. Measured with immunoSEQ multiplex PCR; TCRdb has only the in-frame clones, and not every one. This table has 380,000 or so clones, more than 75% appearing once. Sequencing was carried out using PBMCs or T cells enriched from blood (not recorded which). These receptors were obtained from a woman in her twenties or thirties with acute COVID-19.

The CDR3 DNA is TGCGCCAGCAGCCAAGATCTTAATTATGGCTACACCTTC. Translation gives CASSQDLNYGYTF. This chain joins TRBV4-3 and TRBJ1-2; the D is unclear. The CDR3 contains 13 residues. Germline CDR1 and CDR2: LGHNA and YSLEER. V was trimmed by 0 bases and J by 5 bases, leaving 7 bases between them.

CDR3 loop: CASSLDSGGGEQYF. The CDR3 DNA reads TGTGCCAGCAGCTTAGATTCCGGGGGGGGCGAGCAGTACTTC. The rearrangement uses TRBV7-2 and TRBJ2-7; 8 bases are shared with TRBD2. Germline loops: CDR1 SGHTA, CDR2 FQGNSA. V lost 1 base to trimming and J lost 6 bases; unmatched junction nucleotides: 5. The CDR3 is 14 residues long.

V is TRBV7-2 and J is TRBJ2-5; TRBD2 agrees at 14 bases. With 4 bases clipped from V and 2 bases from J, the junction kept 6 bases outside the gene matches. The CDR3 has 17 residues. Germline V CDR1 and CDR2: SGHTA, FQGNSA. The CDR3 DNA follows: TGTGCCAGCAGCTCCTGGACTAGCGGGGGGCCTCAAGAGACCCAGTACTTC. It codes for CASSSWTSGGPQETQYF.

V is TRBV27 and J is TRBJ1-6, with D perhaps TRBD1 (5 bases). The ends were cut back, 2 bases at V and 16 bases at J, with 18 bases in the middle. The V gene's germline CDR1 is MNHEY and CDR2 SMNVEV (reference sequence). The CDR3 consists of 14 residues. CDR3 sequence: CASSLPGGVSGLHF. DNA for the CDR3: TGTGCCAGCAGTTTACCCGGGGGTGTCTCGGGGCTCCACTTT.